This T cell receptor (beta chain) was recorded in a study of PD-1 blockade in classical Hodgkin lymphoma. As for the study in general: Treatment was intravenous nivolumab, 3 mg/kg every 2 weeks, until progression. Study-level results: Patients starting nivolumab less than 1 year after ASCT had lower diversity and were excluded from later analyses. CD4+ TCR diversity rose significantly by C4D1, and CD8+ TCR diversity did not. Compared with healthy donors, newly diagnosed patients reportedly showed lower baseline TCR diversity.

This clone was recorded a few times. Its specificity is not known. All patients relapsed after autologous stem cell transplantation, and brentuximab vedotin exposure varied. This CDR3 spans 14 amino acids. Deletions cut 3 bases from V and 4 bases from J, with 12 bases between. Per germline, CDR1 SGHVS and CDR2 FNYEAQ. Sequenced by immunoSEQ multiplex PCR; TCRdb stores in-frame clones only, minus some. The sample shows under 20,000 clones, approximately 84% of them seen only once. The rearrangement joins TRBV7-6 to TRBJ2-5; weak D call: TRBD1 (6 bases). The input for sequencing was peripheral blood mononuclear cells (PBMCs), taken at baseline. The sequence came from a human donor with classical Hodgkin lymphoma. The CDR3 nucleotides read TGTGCCAGCAGCTTCTCGGCAGGGGTAGAGACCCAGTACTTC. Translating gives CASSFSAGVETQYF.